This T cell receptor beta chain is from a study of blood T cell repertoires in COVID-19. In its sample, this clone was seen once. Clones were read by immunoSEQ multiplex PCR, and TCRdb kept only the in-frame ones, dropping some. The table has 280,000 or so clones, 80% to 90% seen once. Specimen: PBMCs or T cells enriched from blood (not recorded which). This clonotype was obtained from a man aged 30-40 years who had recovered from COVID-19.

The CDR3 loop is CASSTDAGSAFF. The CDR3 bases are TGTGCCAGCAGCACAGATGCAGGGTCAGCTTTCTTT. The rearrangement uses TRBV5-6 and TRBJ1-1; the D gene is possibly TRBD1 (5 bases). Trimming removed 4 bases at V and 10 bases at J, with 14 bases between. In germline, CDR1 is SGHDT, CDR2 YYEEEE. The CDR3 sequence is 12 residues long. Combining the CDR3 with reference TRBV5-6 and TRBJ1-1 gives the whole variable domain DAGVTQSPTHLIKTRGQQVTLRCSPKSGHDTVSWYQQALGQGPQFIFQYYEEEERQRGNFPDRFSGHQFPNYSSELNVNALLLGDSALYLCASSTDAGSAFFGQGTRLTVV.